This T cell receptor beta chain emerged from a study of cytomegalovirus exposure and HLA in healthy donors (dated by TCRdb to between 2016 and 2019). Regarding the study in general: According to an earlier analysis of 587 of the donors, about 180 million T cells yielded roughly 100 million unique TCR beta sequences and less than 300 Gb of sequence data. Roughly 300 gigabases of sequencing data and tens of millions of unique TCR sequences were included in an early release covering about 700 HLA-typed donors. Among the roughly 370 genotyped donors, 75% to 90% belonged to the genetic ancestry cluster associated with self-reported Caucasian donors. The aim of the study was to test whether cataloging public T cell receptors could identify signatures of past pathogen exposure. The study profiled the T cell repertoires of 500 to 800 subjects by immunosequencing and related them to cytomegalovirus serostatus. In addition to the first cohort of several hundred subjects, a separate validation cohort of under 150 different subjects was used. The study combined high-throughput TCR immunosequencing, statistical association of individual TCRs with disease status, and machine learning to predict cytomegalovirus infection status. A later analysis re-examined previously published TCR beta repertoires from just over 650 donors and added high-resolution HLA genotyping to investigate patterns of TCR occurrence. Rather than using new phenotypic data, the later analysis identified candidate immune exposures from TCR beta sequences and from how often those sequences occurred across donors. An earlier analysis of around 580 of the donors used high-throughput TCR beta sequencing to judge whether each TCR beta V gene segment behaved as functional or pseudogenic. Donor age, sex, ethnicity and CMV serostatus were compiled alongside the repertoire data. Genome-wide SNP genotypes for about 65% of the roughly 670 donors were used in a later genetic analysis, which treated that subset as a discovery cohort. Every repertoire in the discovery cohort had been generated on one and the same sequencing platform. Class I and class II HLA loci were covered by the typing at four-digit resolution. The number of donors typed differed by locus, with 629-630 for A, B, C, DRB1 and DQB1, roughly 550 for DQA1, about 610 for DPA1, and some 470 for DPB1. Roughly 5 DR-DQ haplotypes were handled as single units for association and clustering, since linkage in the cohort was strong. On average, roughly 250,000 unique TCR beta nucleotide sequences were sequenced per donor among 398 genotyped donors of the cohort, with roughly 20% of those sequences being non-productive. Summary of the overall study and its limitations: The authors suggested that the approach could potentially be generalized to other disease states and immunological phenotypes. Because the 87-base-pair reads could not distinguish some IMGT-functional V segments, including TRBV6-2 and TRBV6-3, those segments were excluded. Only TCR beta chains were sequenced in this cohort, and the absence of alpha or paired-chain data limited detectable features. Assigning TCR associations to individual alleles was difficult when HLA alleles, especially DR and DQ, strongly co-occurred. Correlated functional status among segregating V segments might reflect linkage disequilibrium, but an unknown experimental factor could not be ruled out. Most TCR sequences were seen in very few donors, while some public TCRs were found in many individuals. In a later analysis, around 17,000 TCR beta sequences were associated with specific HLA alleles at a false discovery rate of 0.05. Compared with the 666-donor mean, donors in an Asian-associated ancestry cluster had fewer N-insertions in productive TCRs, according to a later genetic analysis. Because counts were too low, about 15 rarely observed V segments, including chromosome 9 orphons, were left out of the earlier analysis of 587 of the donors. A cluster of highly shared sequence variants was judged likely to be a technical artifact of the sequencing pipeline. In vitro tests confirmed that a few of the cytomegalovirus-associated TCR beta chains recognize cytomegalovirus antigens. A further reported finding was that TCR beta sequences accurately predicted the HLA-A and HLA-B alleles for most subjects in the first cohort. V-gene and J-gene trimming of TCR beta chains was associated with a missense DCLRE1C variant in a later genetic analysis, and the association was replicated in an independent cohort. A total of fewer than 200 TCR beta chains were listed by the study as associated with cytomegalovirus. The classifier was reported to diagnose cytomegalovirus status with high specificity and sensitivity in both the original cohort and the validation cohort. According to a later analysis, parvovirus B19, influenza, CMV and Epstein-Barr virus appeared linked to several top co-occurrence clusters. In a later analysis, TCR association rates were found to vary across HLA loci, with the most associated TCRs seen for DRB1 alleles and the fewest for HLA-C alleles. Because some donors lacked HLA typing at each locus, the association tests relied only on the typed subset. In an earlier analysis of a few hundred of the donors, most TCR beta V segments were observed in productive rearrangements about 87% or about 30% of the time, broadly matching IMGT annotations. Immune exposure information for the cohort was limited to CMV serostatus. Compared with equally common non-associated chains, HLA-associated TCR beta chains in a later analysis were more clonally expanded and had lower generation probabilities. In a later analysis, most CMV-associated TCR beta chains were found to appear HLA-restricted, with HLA associations seemingly driven largely by CMV exposure. Presence/absence analyses assumed roughly uniform sequencing depth across donors, an assumption that may not hold.

The junction shows trimming of 7 bases on V and 1 base on J, plus 13 bases between the germline ends. CDR1 and CDR2 are drawn from the germline V gene: SGHAT, FQNNGV. Including cysteine and phenylalanine, the CDR3 has 14 amino acids. Solely the CDR3 DNA is kept, with 42 bases framed from the first base. In the case of this clone: It lacks a known antigen. Base qualities were left out, and no much larger clone turns up one base away.

The cohort consisted of more than 650 healthy bone marrow donors. All cohort members were sampled while nominally healthy, although unrecorded immune exposures were likely present. The donor was CMV seronegative and belonged to the group of under 400 seronegative cohort members. Every donor gave a peripheral blood sample, and the peripheral blood mononuclear cells from that sample were used for TCR beta sequencing. Genomic DNA was extracted from the blood cell samples with the Qiagen DNeasy Blood Extraction Kit. The library came from the immunoSEQ multiplex PCR assay. For the multiplex PCR, a mixture combining 60 forward primers for TCR Vbeta segments and 13 reverse primers for TCR Jbeta segments was used. Amplification of the CDR3 region of rearranged TCR beta genes was performed with a multiplex PCR assay on genomic DNA. Amplified TCR beta libraries were sequenced as 87-base-pair reads on the Illumina HiSeq System. As for the original processing: Across the 600 to 700 repertoires, a later analysis counted some 81 million unique TCR beta chains, roughly 11 million of which were shared by at least two donors. Raw reads were error-corrected and collapsed into unique sequences by a nearest-neighbor algorithm in which closely related sequences were merged to remove PCR and sequencing errors. Alignment of CDR3 sequences to IMGT reference sequences was used to assign V, D and J gene segments. For a sequence to be retained, at least a six-nucleotide match to both a V gene segment and a J gene segment was required. Rearrangements were called productive when the CDR3 lacked stop codons and stayed in frame with V and J; all others were non-productive. CDR3 was defined according to IMGT convention as the region running from the second conserved V-encoded cysteine to the conserved J-encoded phenylalanine. The earlier analysis of about 500 of the donors excluded sequences that lacked an unambiguous match to a single V gene segment. In an earlier analysis of around 600 of the donors, V segments were called functional above 56.7% productive rearrangements and were called segregating when the between-donor standard deviation exceeded 5%. To diagnose cytomegalovirus status from the catalog of TCR beta chain sequences, a statistical classification framework was built. V and J gene assignment, in a later analysis, came from comparing TCR nucleotide sequences with IMGT/GENE-DB human TR gene sequences. Using the TCRdist pipeline, a later analysis assigned CDR3 sequences along with most-parsimonious VDJ recombination scenarios. In a later analysis, each TCR beta chain was defined by its CDR3 amino acid sequence together with its V-gene family, and reads lacking a unique V-gene family were excluded. To address suspected cross-contamination and a sequencing artifact, a later analysis removed 450 to 700 highly shared, low-generation-probability nucleotide sequences. For each public chain, a later analysis derived a clonal expansion index from normalized ranks of inferred template counts within each repertoire. In a later analysis, generation probabilities were computed with a VDJ recombination model fitted to out-of-frame rearrangements, and the resulting probabilities were checked against IGoR. In a later analysis, TCR-TCR, TCR-HLA and TCR-CMV co-occurrence was scored with hypergeometric tests, and a repertoire-size bias correction was applied to TCR pairs. To estimate false discovery rates, a later analysis permuted the HLA or CMV assignments 20 times. A later analysis grouped co-occurring TCRs with DBSCAN, adding TCRdist sequence similarity when clustering within HLA-allele-positive subsets. For co-occurrence clustering, repertoires with fewer than 30,000 or more than 120,000 public chains were excluded, along with roughly 5 repertoires with anomalous nucleotide sharing. TCRdb took this table from immuneACCESS and kept in-frame rearrangements with V and J called. Such tables lack part of the clones; where checked against another copy, unresolved V genes explain under half of the gap, and the rest is unexplained. V, J and clone size were drawn from that table, and D and trimming were deduced from the DNA. The sample has about 140,000 clones on record, around 84% of them singletons. Jointly, the top ten make up around 2.4% of the sample.

This clonotype originated in a man aged 50-60 years in good health and CMV-seronegative. The chain uses TRBV11-2 and TRBJ1-1; a tentative D call is TRBD1 (5 bases match). Sample: PBMCs. The CDR3 region reads CASTADTSNTEAFF. In nucleotides, the sequence is TGTGCCAGCACCGCGGACACCTCGAACACTGAAGCTTTCTTT.